The entry below describes one T cell receptor beta chain. Its specificity is unknown. The sample comes from a study of OX40 agonist ivuxolimab in advanced cancers. Study conclusions and caveats: Antigen specificity remained undetermined for the expanded peripheral T cells.

Produced via immunoSEQ multiplex PCR; TCRdb's table is partial and in-frame only. The data contain 70,000 to 95,000 clones, about nine tenths of them seen just once; the ten biggest clones take up 4.1%. Blood sampling was done at baseline, cycle 4 day 1, and cycle 7 day 1. The TCR sequence derives from an adult with an advanced solid tumor such as melanoma, head and neck, liver or kidney cancer. The source was CD4+ or CD8+ T cells sorted from blood, collected in a trial of the OX40 agonist ivuxolimab.

The CDR3 sequence: CASSLGGYQPQHF. For the CDR3, the DNA is TGTGCCAGCAGCTTGGGCGGGTACCAGCCCCAGCATTTT. The chain is built from TRBV7-9 and TRBJ1-5; D remains unclear. CDR3 length equals 13 residues. Trimming shortened V by 3 bases and J by 7 bases, and 10 bases separated the two germline ends. Germline V CDR1 and CDR2: SEHNR, FQNEAQ (reference sequence).